The 29 T cell receptor beta chains given below trace back to one sample, sequenced in a study of blood T cell repertoires in COVID-19 (dated by TCRdb to between 2020 and 2021). Receptors were amplified or captured by the immunoSEQ multiplex PCR assay. TCRdb mirrors the immuneACCESS table, restricted to in-frame sequences. Some clones are absent from its copies; in checked studies, under half trace to an unresolved V gene, and the reason for the others is unknown. The sample records 200,000 to 300,000 clones, approximately 91% of which are singletons. Around 0.83% of the sample lies in the top ten. The specimen was peripheral blood. Every receptor here comes from a man aged 25 to 40 with COVID-19, enrolled during active disease.

J is TRBJ2-5 and V is TRBV3-1 (or the pseudogene TRBV3-2); no clear D gene. The V and J ends lost 4 bases and 3 bases respectively, with 9 bases between them. The CDR3 covers 13 residues. Germline V CDR1 and CDR2: LGHDT, YNNKEL (reference sequence). CDR3 sequence reads: CASSPVRKETQYF. For the CDR3, the DNA is TGTGCCAGCAGCCCCGTGAGGAAAGAGACCCAGTACTTC.

The genes are TRBV2 and TRBJ2-1; possibly TRBD2 for D (6 bases). V lost 6 bases and J 3 bases, leaving 12 bases between the germline ends. CDR3 length equals 14 residues. Germline loops: CDR1 SNHLY, CDR2 FYNNEI. The CDR3 here is CASRKLAGYNEQFF. CDR3 DNA sequence: TGTGCCAGCAGAAAACTAGCTGGCTACAATGAGCAGTTCTTC.

The chain recombines TRBV25-1 with TRBJ1-2; 7 nucleotides align to TRBD1. Unmatched junction bases numbered 7, after V lost 4 bases and J lost 5 bases. This CDR3 is 14 amino acids long. Germline V CDR1 and CDR2: MGHDK, SYGVNS. Here the CDR3 DNA reads TGTGCCAGCAGTGCTGGGACAGACGTGTATGGCTACACCTTC. This translates into CASSAGTDVYGYTF.

The chain employs TRBV12-3 or TRBV12-4 and TRBJ2-3; TRBD2 might be the D (6 bases). The CDR3 consists of 11 residues. Deletions cut 7 bases from V and 7 bases from J, with 9 bases between. This CDR3 reads CASTGGHTQYF. The CDR3, as DNA: TGTGCCAGCACCGGGGGACATACGCAGTATTTT.

This clone was detected once. The chain employs TRBV5-1 and TRBJ1-1, with a possible D match to TRBD1 (6 bases). The V end was cut by 0 bases, the J end by 5 bases, with 14 bases between. The CDR3 is 15 residues long. CDR1 and CDR2 (germline): SGHRS, YFSETQ. Here the CDR3 reads CASSLGFPGVTEAFF. CDR3 sequence (DNA): TGCGCCAGCAGCTTGGGGTTTCCAGGGGTTACTGAAGCTTTCTTT.

The chain uses TRBV18 and TRBJ2-7, with 9 bases that match TRBD1. CDR1 is KGHSH, CDR2 LQKENI, per germline. The J segment lost 0 bases and the V segment lost 0 bases, leaving 3 bases of the junction unmatched. The CDR3 extends over 16 amino acids. Here the CDR3 DNA reads TGTGCCAGCTCACCACCGGGGACAGGGTTCTCCTACGAGCAGTACTTC. As protein: CASSPPGTGFSYEQYF.

The chain recombines TRBV5-4 with TRBJ2-3; TRBD1 might be the D (6 bases). V lost 5 bases to trimming and J lost 2 bases, with 18 bases between them. CDR1 is SGHNT and CDR2 is YYREEE in the germline V gene (reference sequence). The CDR3 consists of 16 residues. DNA for the CDR3: TGTGCCAGCAGACTGGGGGCAGGGACGGTCACAGATACGCAGTATTTT. Its protein is CASRLGAGTVTDTQYF.

The sample holds a few counts of this clone. The chain links TRBV20-1 to TRBJ2-3, with TRBD1 matching over 9 bases. The CDR3 spans 16 residues. Germline-derived CDR1 and CDR2 are DFQATT and SNEGSKA (reference sequence). With V trimmed by 3 bases and J by 2 bases, 9 bases remained unmatched. The CDR3, as DNA: TGCAGTGCTAGTGGTTTGGACAGGGGTTTCACAGATACGCAGTATTTT. Translated: CSASGLDRGFTDTQYF.

This clone was seen just once. The CDR3 loop is CASSLGPDRGHGYTF. CDR3 nucleotide sequence: TGCGCCAGCAGCTTGGGGCCGGACAGGGGGCACGGCTACACCTTC. The chain joins TRBV5-1 to TRBJ1-2, with TRBD1 matching 11 bases. The length of the CDR3 is 15 residues. J was trimmed by 8 bases and V by 0 bases; bases with no gene match: 6. The germline gives CDR1 SGHRS, CDR2 YFSETQ.

This clone was picked up one time. The rearrangement joins TRBV19 to TRBJ1-5, with D possibly matching TRBD1 (6 bases). V was pared by 7 bases and J by 8 bases, with 15 bases between. The CDR3 extends over 13 amino acids. CDR1 and CDR2 (germline): LNHDA, SQIVND (reference sequence). CDR3 nucleotide sequence: TGTGCCAGTACCGACTCGCAGGGGAAGCCCCAGCATTTT. Translation: CASTDSQGKPQHF.

The gene calls are TRBV11-2 and TRBJ1-1, with TRBD1 identical over 10 bases. The CDR3 covers 17 residues. Trimming removed 4 bases from V and 1 base from J; junction bases left unmatched: 9. Per germline, CDR1 SGHAT and CDR2 FQNNGV. CDR3 coding DNA: TGTGCCAGCAGCTCGAGTGCGACAGGGGGCACGAACACTGAAGCTTTCTTT. Encoded protein: CASSSSATGGTNTEAFF.

V gene TRBV11-2 combines with J gene TRBJ2-1; 13 nucleotides match TRBD2. The CDR3 is 15 amino acids. V shed 5 bases and J 5 bases; nucleotides not matched to a gene: 3. Germline-derived CDR1 and CDR2 are SGHAT and FQNNGV. CDR3 residues: CASSPGLAGNNEQFF. The CDR3 DNA reads TGTGCCAGCAGCCCGGGACTAGCGGGGAACAATGAGCAGTTCTTC.

The chain uses TRBV6-5 and TRBJ1-4; D gene uncertain. Trimming pared 7 bases from V and 4 bases from J, leaving 10 bases between. The germline V gene encodes CDR1 MNHEY and CDR2 SVGAGI. This CDR3 has 13 amino acids. CDR3 residues: CASMAGFNEKLFF. DNA for the CDR3: TGTGCCAGCATGGCGGGGTTTAATGAAAAACTGTTTTTT.

This clone was observed once. V is TRBV6-1 and J is TRBJ2-5; TRBD2 is a possible D gene (5 bases). The V and J ends lost 2 bases and 5 bases respectively, with 9 bases between them. Germline values: CDR1 MNHNS, CDR2 SASEGT. This CDR3 region has 13 residues. The chain's CDR3 is CASSENRRETQYF. For the CDR3, the DNA is TGTGCCAGCAGTGAAAATAGGAGGGAGACCCAGTACTTC.

The CDR3 loop is CASSYQTGANTEAFF. The CDR3 bases are TGTGCCAGCAGTTACCAGACAGGAGCGAACACTGAAGCTTTCTTT. V usage is TRBV6-5 and J usage is TRBJ1-1; D may be TRBD1 (6 bases). Germline CDR1 and CDR2: MNHEY and SVGAGI. CDR3 length equals 15 residues. Trimming removed 2 bases from V and 1 base from J, with 11 bases in between.

The rearrangement joins TRBV11-2 to TRBJ1-1; a possible D gene is TRBD1 (5 bases). V shed 4 bases and J shed 1 base, with 13 bases lying between them. This CDR3 is 15 amino acids long. CDR1 is SGHAT, CDR2 FQNNGV, per germline. CDR3 sequence: CASSWGVHQNTEAFF. DNA of the CDR3: TGTGCCAGCAGCTGGGGGGTGCACCAGAACACTGAAGCTTTCTTT.

The rearrangement joins TRBV5-1 to TRBJ1-3; TRBD1 matches at 7 bases. J was trimmed by 3 bases and V by 0 bases; bases with no gene match: 6. The CDR3 spans 16 residues. Looked up from germline, CDR1 is SGHRS and CDR2 is YFSETQ. The CDR3 DNA reads TGCGCCAGCAGCTTGGAGGTCACAGGGGTTGGAAACACCATATATTTT. Translation gives CASSLEVTGVGNTIYF.

V and J are TRBV11-3 and TRBJ2-3, with 9 bases matching TRBD2. The CDR3 is 17 amino acids. Germline CDR1 is SGHNT and CDR2 is YENEEA. J was trimmed by 4 bases and V by 3 bases; bases with no gene match: 11. For the CDR3, the DNA is TGTGCCAGCAGCTTCTTAAACCGGGCTAGCGGGGCAGATACGCAGTATTTT. As protein: CASSFLNRASGADTQYF.

This chain uses TRBV20-1 with TRBJ2-1; the D is unclear. This CDR3 region has 11 residues. V was pared by 2 bases and J by 5 bases, with 4 bases between. Germline-derived CDR1 and CDR2 are DFQATT and SNEGSKA (reference sequence). As DNA, the CDR3 is TGCAGTGCTAGAAGCAACAATGAGCAGTTCTTC. Amino acids: CSARSNNEQFF.

This clone was seen a single time. The chain is built from TRBV7-9 and TRBJ1-2; no reliable D call. From germline, CDR1 is SEHNR and CDR2 FQNEAQ (reference sequence). This CDR3 spans 14 amino acids. V lost 4 bases and J 4 bases, leaving 13 bases between the germline ends. CDR3 nucleotides: TGTGCCAGCAGCTCGCGGGCGGAAGGCTATGGCTACACCTTC. This translates into CASSSRAEGYGYTF.

The rearrangement joins TRBV7-9 to TRBJ2-5; TRBD1 is a possible D gene (5 bases). CDR3 size: 15 residues. Trimming took off 2 bases at V and 5 bases at J, with 15 bases between the two ends. Germline V lookup: CDR1 SEHNR, CDR2 FQNEAQ (reference sequence). In nucleotides, the CDR3 is TGTGCCAGCAGCTTAATGAGCAGGGTTAGCGAGACCCAGTACTTC. It specifies CASSLMSRVSETQYF.

V is TRBV10-1 and J is TRBJ1-4; 12 nucleotides agree with TRBD1. Germline CDR1 WNHNN, CDR2 SYGVQD (reference sequence). Trimming cost V 0 bases and J 8 bases; bases outside gene matches: 10. This CDR3 contains 18 residues. CDR3 loop: CASSESGTGGPGSEKLFF. The CDR3 DNA is TGCGCCAGCAGTGAGTCGGGGACAGGGGGCCCCGGGAGCGAAAAACTGTTTTTT.

J is TRBJ2-1 and V is TRBV6-6, with D tentatively TRBD2 (6 bases). In germline, CDR1 is MNHNY, CDR2 SVGAGI (reference sequence). V was cut by 6 bases and J by 5 bases, with 20 bases left in between. CDR3 length: 16 residues. The CDR3 DNA is TGTGCCAGCAGCGAATACCTGGGACTTCGGAACAATGAGCAGTTCTTC. Amino acids: CASSEYLGLRNNEQFF.

The chain recombines TRBV6-4 with TRBJ1-5; 9 nucleotides agree with TRBD1. The CDR3 is 16 amino acids. Per germline, CDR1 MRHNA and CDR2 SNTAGT. The trim removed 5 bases at V and 6 bases at J, leaving 11 bases unmatched. The CDR3 is CASSLWGQGVIQPQHF. Written as DNA, the CDR3 is TGTGCCAGCAGTCTATGGGGACAGGGAGTTATTCAGCCCCAGCATTTT.

This clone was seen once. The V call is TRBV6-4, the J call TRBJ2-6; TRBD1 matches at 7 bases. V was pared by 6 bases and J by 2 bases, with 4 bases of the junction left unmatched. The CDR3 length is 15 residues. Germline assignment: CDR1 MRHNA and CDR2 SNTAGT. The CDR3 DNA is TGTGCCAGCAGAAAACAGGGGCCTGGGGCCAACGTCCTGACTTTC. Amino acid sequence: CASRKQGPGANVLTF.

This rearrangement joins TRBV15 to TRBJ1-2, with a tentative D call TRBD1 (6 bases). The CDR3 covers 15 residues. CDR1 is LNHNV, CDR2 YYDKDF, per germline (reference sequence). Between the trimmed V and J ends, which lost 0 bases and 8 bases, there was a span of 16 bases. The CDR3 loop is CATSRDHLGARGYTF. For the CDR3, the DNA is TGTGCCACCAGCAGAGATCACCTGGGGGCGAGGGGCTACACCTTC.

The chain employs TRBV5-1 and TRBJ2-7, with 10 bases aligning to TRBD1. CDR1 is SGHRS and CDR2 is YFSETQ in the germline V gene. The trim removed 2 bases at V and 6 bases at J, leaving 8 bases unmatched. This CDR3 contains 15 residues. CDR3 amino acids: CASSLAGQGGREQYF. Written as DNA, the CDR3 is TGCGCCAGCAGCTTAGCCGGACAGGGGGGTCGCGAGCAGTACTTC.

The chain employs TRBV5-1 and TRBJ1-1; D might be TRBD1 (6 bases). V lost 1 base and J lost 6, with 13 bases in between. This CDR3 has 14 residues. Germline CDR1 and CDR2: SGHRS and YFSETQ. The CDR3: CASSLWSDSPEAFF. The CDR3 DNA sequence: TGCGCCAGCAGCTTGTGGTCGGACAGCCCTGAAGCTTTCTTT.

The gene calls are TRBV5-4 and TRBJ1-5, with a tentative D call TRBD1 (5 bases). The CDR3 consists of 16 residues. The germline V and J ends were trimmed by 3 bases and 4 bases, with 17 bases remaining between them. Germline values: CDR1 SGHNT, CDR2 YYREEE (reference sequence). The CDR3 reads CASSSGGGGRNQPQHF. The CDR3 coding sequence is TGTGCCAGCAGCTCGGGTGGGGGGGGACGGAATCAGCCCCAGCATTTT.